The present TCR beta chain was sequenced within a study of T cells in Graves' hyperthyroidism and ophthalmopathy. In the study overall: Peripheral blood sampling occurred at initial diagnosis, before any treatment.

Germline CDR1 reads SGHDN; CDR2 reads FVKESK. The trim removed 6 bases at V and 3 bases at J, leaving 4 bases unmatched. There are 14 residues in the CDR3. Diagnostic assessment was based on clinical symptoms, serum thyroxine and TRAb, thyroid ultrasound and orbital computed tomography. Study-wide findings and caveats: Classification by a 13 V-J model distinguished ophthalmopathy from stable hyperthyroidism.

At least ten counts were recorded for this clonotype. Its antigen remains unidentified. Amplification of TCR beta CDR3 regions was performed using RNA transcripts as template. The HTBI primer set was used in a first-round RT-PCR of the TCR CDR3. One entry per CDR3 protein results from TCRdb running MiXCR on the multiplex PCR reads. The sample records hundreds of thousands of distinct CDR3 sequences, approximately 16% being singletons. Source material: blood. The V and J genes are TRBV14 and TRBJ2-1, with 8 bases matching TRBD1. The TCR was taken from a woman in her late teens or twenties with Graves' ophthalmopathy. The CDR3 DNA is TGTGCCAGCAGTCAAACAGGGGGCTACAATGAGCAGTTCTTC. The encoded protein is CASSQTGGYNEQFF.